A selection of T cell receptor beta chains follows, all from one sample in a study of T-cell reconstitution after alpha-beta-depleted transplantation in children. TCRdb processed the PCR reads anew with MiXCR; each CDR3 protein has one entry. The repertoire holds around 370,000 distinct CDR3 sequences, with around 16% as singletons. This sample comprised PBMCs, mostly from graft donor cells, obtained 360 days after TCRalphabeta/CD19-depleted stem cell transplant. These receptors were collected from a male patient under 10 years old who had a stem cell transplant for acute lymphoblastic leukemia, so the T cells may come from the graft donor. Both conserved end residues are trimmed from each CDR3.

j_gene: TRBJ2-5; v_gene: TRBV27; CDR3aa: ASRPMGQGVETQY
j_gene: TRBJ2-5; v_gene: TRBV12-3/TRBV12-4; CDR3aa: ASRLAGVVETQY
j_gene: TRBJ2-1; v_gene: TRBV28; CDR3aa: ASSLAGTPSPYNEQF
j_gene: TRBJ1-6; v_gene: TRBV7-6; CDR3aa: ASSFTGAGNSPLH
j_gene: TRBJ2-2; v_gene: TRBV27; CDR3aa: ASSLFRWGGSGELF
j_gene: TRBJ2-1; v_gene: TRBV20-1; CDR3aa: SASWTGGAPDNEQF
j_gene: TRBJ2-3; v_gene: TRBV9; CDR3aa: ASSGRPGQGYTDTQY
j_gene: TRBJ2-5; v_gene: TRBV12-3/TRBV12-4; CDR3aa: ASSFRTGPAETQY
j_gene: TRBJ2-2; v_gene: TRBV18; CDR3aa: ASSPAWTLRGTGELF
j_gene: TRBJ2-1; v_gene: TRBV29-1; CDR3aa: SVDPLTAGTGLLDEQF
j_gene: TRBJ2-7; v_gene: TRBV20-1; CDR3aa: SASWASGRANYEQY
j_gene: TRBJ1-6; v_gene: TRBV7-9; CDR3aa: ASSLAGVGSPLH
j_gene: TRBJ2-2; v_gene: TRBV5-4; CDR3aa: ASSWGGARTNTGELF
j_gene: TRBJ2-2; v_gene: TRBV4-3; CDR3aa: ASSQENYFTGELF
j_gene: TRBJ1-4; v_gene: TRBV15; CDR3aa: ATSPRTVVEKLF
j_gene: TRBJ1-1; v_gene: TRBV28; CDR3aa: ASSAGARTEAF
j_gene: TRBJ1-2; v_gene: TRBV28; CDR3aa: ASSSHNNGYT
j_gene: TRBJ2-1; v_gene: TRBV6-5; CDR3aa: ASSYAPGQGFYNEQF
j_gene: TRBJ2-3; v_gene: TRBV12-3/TRBV12-4; CDR3aa: ASSPGRGFTDTQY
j_gene: TRBJ2-3; v_gene: TRBV7-6; CDR3aa: ASSLEPAPDTQY
j_gene: TRBJ2-6; v_gene: TRBV28; CDR3aa: ASSPTGSPGANVLT
j_gene: TRBJ1-6; v_gene: TRBV27; CDR3aa: ASSLWGASSPLH
j_gene: TRBJ2-7; v_gene: TRBV28; CDR3aa: ASSGTGFTYEQY
j_gene: TRBJ1-6; v_gene: TRBV19; CDR3aa: ASSIGAGSLH
j_gene: TRBJ1-1; v_gene: TRBV20-1; CDR3aa: SASPLGTGGLNTEAF
j_gene: TRBJ2-3; v_gene: TRBV24-1; CDR3aa: ATSDSGMDTQY
j_gene: TRBJ1-5; v_gene: TRBV12-3/TRBV12-4; CDR3aa: ASRQTGAYQPQH
j_gene: TRBJ2-3; v_gene: TRBV29-1; CDR3aa: SVDRDTDTQY
j_gene: TRBJ1-6; v_gene: TRBV10-3; CDR3aa: AIKGVNSPLH
j_gene: TRBJ2-3; v_gene: TRBV20-1; CDR3aa: SALKRTSGRLGTDTQY
j_gene: TRBJ2-1; v_gene: TRBV7-8; CDR3aa: ASSLDSILYNEQF
j_gene: TRBJ2-7; v_gene: TRBV20-1; CDR3aa: SARVRVGGAAYEQY
j_gene: TRBJ2-7; v_gene: TRBV7-8; CDR3aa: ASRLDRGSYEQY
j_gene: TRBJ2-7; v_gene: TRBV7-8; CDR3aa: ASSLGMRETHEQY
j_gene: TRBJ2-1; v_gene: TRBV5-1; CDR3aa: ASRAGTSINEQF
j_gene: TRBJ2-1; v_gene: TRBV19; CDR3aa: ASSIGRPQGAGEEGNNEQF
j_gene: TRBJ2-1; v_gene: TRBV20-1; CDR3aa: SARPGLAGLYNEQF
j_gene: TRBJ1-3; v_gene: TRBV5-1; CDR3aa: ASSAEAGNTIY
j_gene: TRBJ2-7; v_gene: TRBV4-3; CDR3aa: ASSQGLANYEEY
j_gene: TRBJ2-7; v_gene: TRBV25-1; CDR3aa: ASSEFGREQY
j_gene: TRBJ1-1; v_gene: TRBV9; CDR3aa: ASSFNGGTAEAF
j_gene: TRBJ2-7; v_gene: TRBV20-1; CDR3aa: SAPSGLSSYEQY
j_gene: TRBJ2-1; v_gene: TRBV29-1; CDR3aa: SVELAGYNEQF
j_gene: TRBJ2-1; v_gene: TRBV12-3/TRBV12-4; CDR3aa: ASSSILDPLYYEQF
j_gene: TRBJ2-7; v_gene: TRBV28; CDR3aa: ASSFRAGTYEQY
j_gene: TRBJ2-5; v_gene: TRBV28; CDR3aa: ASSLPWAGTGVQTQY
j_gene: TRBJ2-3; v_gene: TRBV10-3; CDR3aa: AIRSDKSDTQY
j_gene: TRBJ1-1; v_gene: TRBV12-3/TRBV12-4; CDR3aa: ASSFRDTEAF
j_gene: TRBJ1-2; v_gene: TRBV6-2/TRBV6-3; CDR3aa: ASSYGSDSGYT
j_gene: TRBJ2-7; v_gene: TRBV12-3/TRBV12-4; CDR3aa: ASRTGTRKY
j_gene: TRBJ2-3; v_gene: TRBV7-2; CDR3aa: ASSLRRTGSNTQY
j_gene: TRBJ2-1; v_gene: TRBV4-2; CDR3aa: ASSQETSSAQF
j_gene: TRBJ1-3; v_gene: TRBV4-2; CDR3aa: ASSQGARGGRNTIY
j_gene: TRBJ2-3; v_gene: TRBV11-2; CDR3aa: ASSPVAGNRADTQY